This section outlines one T cell receptor beta chain sequence together with its context. The sample originates from a study of blood T cell repertoires in COVID-19. Study summary: The analysed material was cDNA or gDNA that came from T cells, B-cell-depleted T cells, or PBMCs.

Per the germline V gene, CDR1 is SGHDT and CDR2 is YYEEEE. V shed 0 bases and J shed 9 bases, with 10 bases lying between them. The CDR3 has 12 amino acids. The method was immunoSEQ multiplex PCR; TCRdb's version includes in-frame clones alone and lacks a portion of them. The data hold approximately 300,000 clones, with 75% to 90% observed a single time. The Seattle site enrolled patients during active infection and followed them longitudinally. The TCR comes from a woman aged 45-60 years with COVID-19, enrolled during active disease. The sequenced sample consisted of peripheral blood. V usage is TRBV5-6 and J usage is TRBJ2-7, with D maybe TRBD2 (6 bases). CDR3 nucleotide sequence: TGTGCCAGCAGCTTGGGTCCCGGGGGGCAGTACTTC. It translates to CASSLGPGGQYF.